This TCR beta chain was identified during a study of cytomegalovirus exposure and HLA in healthy donors. Study findings and constraints: Later analysis associated a missense DCLRE1C variant with TCR beta V- and J-gene trimming.

The PCR had 60 Vbeta and 13 Jbeta primers. Sequencing used immunoSEQ multiplex PCR; TCRdb keeps in-frame clones, though not all of them. This table has under 150,000 clones, roughly 79% appearing once. Notes on this clone: Antigen specificity is unknown.

All the people who gave samples were healthy bone marrow donors. The length of the CDR3 is 18 residues. Trimming stripped 4 bases from V and 0 bases from J, with 19 bases between. Germline-derived CDR1 and CDR2 are MNHEY and SMNVEV (reference sequence). The receptor was isolated from a woman in her late teens or twenties in good health and CMV-seronegative. Sequencing was performed on PBMCs. The rearrangement joins TRBV27 to TRBJ1-5; D unclear. Written as DNA, the CDR3 is TGTGCCAGCAGTTCCCTACCCTCGACTCGGCCTAGCAATCAGCCCCAGCATTTT. Amino acids: CASSSLPSTRPSNQPQHF.